This T cell receptor beta chain was profiled in a study of cytomegalovirus exposure and HLA in healthy donors. The CDR3 covers 13 residues. V lost 5 bases and J lost 8; bases outside the gene matches: 6. CDR1 is LNHDA and CDR2 is SQIVND in the germline V gene (reference sequence). The study ran its PCR with 60 Vbeta and 13 Jbeta primers. Only in-frame clones appear in the TCRdb table, and some are missing; sequencing was by immunoSEQ multiplex PCR. The data hold about 210,000 clones, with roughly 78% observed a single time. Study findings and constraints: Fewer N-insertions than the roughly 630-donor mean were reportedly shown by an Asian-associated ancestry cluster in a later analysis. Rarity characterized most TCR sequences, yet some public TCRs appeared in many donors. Most subjects' HLA-A and HLA-B alleles were reportedly predicted from TCR beta sequences.

This clone was seen a few times. The antigen remains unidentified. This rearrangement joins TRBV19 to TRBJ2-7, with 10 bases aligning to TRBD2. This sequence originates from a boy aged 5-17 years in good health and CMV-seronegative. Sequenced input: PBMCs. The CDR3 sequence is CASSLGLAEKQYF. Here the CDR3 DNA reads TGTGCCAGTAGTCTCGGACTAGCGGAAAAGCAGTACTTC.